Following are 21 T cell receptor beta chains from one sample sequenced in a study of Ad26.COV2.S vaccination and SARS-CoV-2 variants. The treatment is: around 19 received Ad26.COV2.S at low or high dose, single or two shots; about 5 received placebo; per-sample allocation not given. It was on day 63 after the first vaccine or placebo injection that samples were taken. Data came from immunoSEQ multiplex PCR; TCRdb stores just in-frame clones and leaves some out. The data contain some 340,000 clones, around 85% of them singletons. The specimen comprised peripheral blood, sampled in a trial of Ad26.COV2.S vaccine versus placebo. All receptors come from a person between 18 and 65 years old who received the Ad26.COV2.S COVID-19 vaccine or a placebo.

The chain carries TRBV7-8 and TRBJ1-3; weak D call: TRBD1 (5 bases). CDR1 and CDR2 from the germline V gene are SGHVS and FQNEAQ. With 8 bases removed from V and 1 base from J, the gap between germline ends came to 9 bases. The CDR3 covers 13 residues. CDR3 in amino acids: CASRGISGNTIYF. CDR3 nucleotides: TGTGCCAGCCGGGGGATTTCTGGAAACACCATATATTTT.

The chain links TRBV6-6 to TRBJ1-2, with no clear D. The CDR3 length is 15 residues. Germline V lookup: CDR1 MNHNY, CDR2 SVGAGI (reference sequence). V was clipped by 2 bases and J by 4 bases, with 14 bases between them. CDR3 residues: CASSYNPREIYGYTF. CDR3 sequence (DNA): TGTGCCAGCAGTTACAATCCCCGAGAAATCTATGGCTACACCTTC.

This sequence joins TRBV7-7 and TRBJ2-5; the D gene is possibly TRBD2 (6 bases). The CDR3 covers 15 residues. Trimming took 5 bases from V and 5 from J, leaving 18 bases between them. Germline CDR1 and CDR2: SSHAT and FNYEAQ (reference sequence). The CDR3 protein is CASSPNSGVGETQYF. The CDR3 coding sequence is TGTGCCAGCAGCCCTAACTCGGGGGTTGGGGAGACCCAGTACTTC.

CDR3 nucleotide sequence: TGCGCCAGCAGCCCCGGGGGAGGAGGGAATCAGCCCCAGCATTTT. This gives the protein CASSPGGGGNQPQHF. The rearrangement joins TRBV5-1 to TRBJ1-5; a weak D match, TRBD1 (5 bases). The CDR3 is 15 residues long. Germline assignment: CDR1 SGHRS and CDR2 YFSETQ. Trimming took 4 bases from V and 4 from J, leaving 15 bases between them.

This chain connects TRBV18 to TRBJ1-5, with 7 nucleotides matching TRBD1. Germline-derived CDR1 and CDR2 are KGHSH and LQKENI. This CDR3 is 15 amino acids long. Trimming took 3 bases from V and 4 from J; bases not matched to a gene: 6. CDR3 nucleotide sequence: TGTGCCAGCTCACCGGCAGGGGGGCAAAATCAGCCCCAGCATTTT. Translated, it gives CASSPAGGQNQPQHF.

The chain uses TRBV10-3 and TRBJ2-1; TRBD1 matches 8 bases. The CDR3 is made up of 16 amino acids. V lost 2 bases, J lost 8 bases, and 11 bases stayed unmatched. Per germline, CDR1 ENHRY and CDR2 SYGVKD. CDR3 in amino acids: CAISEPTGAGGDEQFF. The CDR3 DNA reads as TGTGCCATCAGTGAGCCTACAGGGGCAGGGGGCGATGAGCAGTTCTTC.

DNA for the CDR3: TGTGCCAGCTCACCTACCTGGCTAGCGCGGGGCACAGATACGCAGTATTTT. As protein: CASSPTWLARGTDTQYF. The chain uses TRBV18 and TRBJ2-3, with a weak D call TRBD2 (6 bases). V was shortened by 3 bases and J by 1 base, with 17 bases between the two germline ends. Germline CDR1 and CDR2: KGHSH and LQKENI. CDR3 length: 17 residues. The full variable domain, completed using reference TRBV18 and TRBJ2-3, is NAGVMQNPRHLVRRRGQEARLRCSPMKGHSHVYWYRQLPEEGLKFMVYLQKENIIDESGMPKERFSAEFPKEGPSILRIQQVVRGDSAAYFCASSPTWLARGTDTQYFGPGTRLTVL.

The gene calls are TRBV28 and TRBJ2-6; D perhaps matches TRBD1 (5 bases). The germline V gene has CDR1 MDHEN and CDR2 SYDVKM. V shed 1 base and J shed 2 bases, with 9 bases lying between them. The CDR3 has 16 residues. CDR3 sequence reads: CASSLLVGAGANVLTF. As DNA, the CDR3 is TGTGCCAGCAGTTTATTAGTAGGGGCTGGGGCCAACGTCCTGACTTTC.

V gene TRBV30 combines with J gene TRBJ1-2; unclear D gene. Germline V gene data show CDR1 as GTSNPN and CDR2 as SVGIG (reference sequence). V was clipped by 2 bases and J by 5 bases, with 15 bases between them. The CDR3 extends over 14 amino acids. The CDR3 coding sequence is TGTGCCTGGAGTACGAGGCTGGGAGCTTATGGCTACACCTTC. Its protein is CAWSTRLGAYGYTF.

CDR3 amino acids: CASSLQRYTEAFF. Here the CDR3 DNA reads TGTGCCAGCAGCTTACAGAGGTACACTGAAGCTTTCTTT. The rearrangement uses TRBV7-9 and TRBJ1-1; D remains ambiguous. V gave up 2 bases and J gave up 3 bases, with 7 bases separating them. Per germline, CDR1 SEHNR and CDR2 FQNEAQ (reference sequence). The CDR3 is 13 residues long.

This chain joins TRBV4-1 and TRBJ1-3; D not resolved. The CDR3 consists of 17 residues. Between the trimmed V and J ends, which lost 2 bases and 0 bases, there was a span of 14 bases. The V gene's germline CDR1 is MGHRA and CDR2 YSYEKL. DNA of the CDR3: TGCGCCAGCAGCCAAACCCCGACGGGCCACTCTGGAAACACCATATATTTT. It is translated as CASSQTPTGHSGNTIYF.

The gene calls are TRBV27 and TRBJ2-2; no clear D. This CDR3 comprises 12 residues. The V and J ends lost 6 bases and 7 bases respectively, with 9 bases between them. Germline loops: CDR1 MNHEY, CDR2 SMNVEV (reference sequence). CDR3 nucleotide sequence: TGTGCCAGCAGCGTACTGAGCGGGGAGCTGTTTTTT. It translates to CASSVLSGELFF.

CDR3 in amino acids: CASRYRQGAYEQYF. Written as DNA, the CDR3 is TGTGCCAGCAGGTACCGACAGGGAGCCTACGAGCAGTACTTC. The rearrangement uses TRBV7-2 and TRBJ2-7; 7 bases fit TRBD1. The CDR3 consists of 14 residues. Germline trimming cut 6 bases from V and 2 bases from J; bases unmatched to any gene: 7. CDR1 is SGHTA and CDR2 is FQGNSA in the germline V gene. The whole variable domain, filled in from reference TRBV7-2 and TRBJ2-7, reads GAGVSQSPSNKVTEKGKDVELRCDPISGHTALYWYRQSLGQGLEFLIYFQGNSAPDKSGLPSDRFSAERTGGSVSTLTIQRTQQEDSAVYLCASRYRQGAYEQYFGPGTRLTVT.

The V and J genes are TRBV18 and TRBJ1-3; D gene ambiguous. The CDR3 spans 15 residues. Germline values: CDR1 KGHSH, CDR2 LQKENI. V was clipped by 3 bases and J by 2 bases, with 11 bases between them. CDR3 sequence (DNA): TGTGCCAGCTCACCGCCGGGTTTCGCTGGAAACACCATATATTTT. It is translated as CASSPPGFAGNTIYF.

This clone was detected ten times or more. The chain recombines TRBV7-2 with TRBJ1-1, with D hard to call. The CDR3 is 19 residues long. The V gene lost 2 bases and the J gene lost 3 bases, with 25 bases spanning the gap. Germline CDR1 and CDR2: SGHTA and FQGNSA. The CDR3 nucleotides read TGTGCCAGCAGCTTAATTCCGGTGGTGACCCCCACAAAGGACACTGAAGCTTTCTTT. Protein product: CASSLIPVVTPTKDTEAFF.

The chain combines TRBV28 with TRBJ2-7; D gene uncertain. Germline CDR1 is MDHEN and CDR2 is SYDVKM. Between the trimmed V and J ends, which lost 2 bases and 3 bases, there was a span of 11 bases. The length of the CDR3 is 14 residues. The CDR3 here is CASSLRGNLYEQYF. The CDR3 coding sequence is TGTGCCAGCAGTTTACGTGGGAACCTCTACGAGCAGTACTTC.

The rearrangement links TRBV6-6 to TRBJ1-1; 7 nucleotides align to TRBD1. V was clipped by 2 bases and J by 1 base; unmatched bases: 4. This CDR3 region has 15 residues. Germline CDR1 reads MNHNY; CDR2 reads SVGAGI (reference sequence). The CDR3 nucleotides read TGTGCCAGCAGTTACGGGAGGGGGCAGAACACTGAAGCTTTCTTT. Its translation is CASSYGRGQNTEAFF.

In the case of this clone: The sample contains more than one DNA sequence encoding this CDR3. The gene calls are TRBV5-1 and TRBJ2-2; 11 bases map to TRBD1. Germline values: CDR1 SGHRS, CDR2 YFSETQ. V lost 6 bases to trimming and J lost 6 bases; unmatched junction nucleotides: 4. The CDR3 length is 14 residues. As DNA, the CDR3 is TGCGCCAGCAAAGGACAGGGGGCGTCCGGGGAGCTGTTTTTT. Translation gives CASKGQGASGELFF.

Note on this clone: One end of the junction varies from germline; a read error may be responsible. The chain is built from TRBV7-9 and TRBJ1-2; D is undetermined. This CDR3 region has 15 residues. From germline, CDR1 is SEHNR and CDR2 FQNEAQ (reference sequence). CDR3 bases: TGTGCCAGCAGATTAGACCTCGGGAGGGATTATGGCTACACCTTC. It specifies CASRLDLGRDYGYTF. Variable domain in full (rest from reference TRBV7-9 and TRBJ1-2): DTGVSQNPRHKITKRGQNVTFRCDPISEHNRLYWYRQTLGQGPEFLTYFQNEAQLEKSRLLSDRFSAERPKGSFSTLEIQRTEQGDSAMYLCASRLDLGRDYGYTFGSGTRLTVV.

This chain links TRBV7-8 with TRBJ2-3; 8 bases align to TRBD2. There are 16 residues in the CDR3. CDR1 is SGHVS and CDR2 is FQNEAQ in the germline V gene. V shed 0 bases and J 3 bases; nucleotides not matched to a gene: 5. The CDR3 region has the DNA TGTGCCAGCAGCTTAGCTCCGCGGGGGGTTACAGATACGCAGTATTTT. Translation: CASSLAPRGVTDTQYF. The full variable domain, rest sourced from reference TRBV7-8 and TRBJ2-3, is GAGVSQSPRYKVAKRGQDVALRCDPISGHVSLFWYQQALGQGPEFLTYFQNEAQLDKSGLPSDRFFAERPEGSVSTLKIQRTQQEDSAVYLCASSLAPRGVTDTQYFGPGTRLTVL.

Worth noting for this clone: An end of the junction does not agree with germline; a read error may underlie this. The chain employs TRBV3-1 (or the pseudogene TRBV3-2) and TRBJ2-3; D is possibly TRBD1 (5 bases). Germline CDR1 is LGHDT and CDR2 is YNNKEL (reference sequence). The CDR3 loop spans 11 amino acids. Here the CDR3 reads CASSQELVRDF. The CDR3 bases are TGTGCCAGCAGCCAGGAACTTGTCAGGGATTTT.